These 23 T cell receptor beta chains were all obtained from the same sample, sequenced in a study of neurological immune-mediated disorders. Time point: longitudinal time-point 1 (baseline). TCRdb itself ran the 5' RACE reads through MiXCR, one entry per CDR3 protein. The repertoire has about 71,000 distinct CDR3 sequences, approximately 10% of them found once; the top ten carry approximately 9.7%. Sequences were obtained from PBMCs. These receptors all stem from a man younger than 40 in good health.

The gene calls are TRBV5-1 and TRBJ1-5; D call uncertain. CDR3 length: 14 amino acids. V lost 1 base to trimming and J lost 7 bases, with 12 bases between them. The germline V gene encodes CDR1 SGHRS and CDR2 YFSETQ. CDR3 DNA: TGCGCCAGCAGCTTGACGCCGGGAGACCAGCCCCAGCATTTT. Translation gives CASSLTPGDQPQHF.

This CDR3 reads CASSQDRGNSYNEQFF. CDR3 in DNA: TGTGCCAGCAGCCAAGATAGAGGGAACTCCTACAATGAGCAGTTCTTC. The chain employs TRBV3-1 and TRBJ2-1; possible D gene TRBD2, 5 bases. Germline-derived CDR1 and CDR2 are LGHDT and YNNKEL (reference sequence). Trimming stripped 0 bases from V and 0 bases from J, with 9 bases between. This CDR3 spans 16 amino acids.

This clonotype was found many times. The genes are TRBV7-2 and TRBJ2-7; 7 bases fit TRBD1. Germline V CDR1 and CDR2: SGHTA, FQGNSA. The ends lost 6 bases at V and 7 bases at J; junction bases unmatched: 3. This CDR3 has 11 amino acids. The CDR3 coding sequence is TGTGCCAGCAGGCAACAGGGGGAGCAGTACTTC. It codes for CASRQQGEQYF.

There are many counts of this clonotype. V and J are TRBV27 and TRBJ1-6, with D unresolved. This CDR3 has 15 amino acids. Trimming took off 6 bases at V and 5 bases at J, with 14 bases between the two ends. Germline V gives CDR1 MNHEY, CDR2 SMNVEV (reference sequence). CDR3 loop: CASRQWRTDNSPLHF. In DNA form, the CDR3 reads TGTGCCAGCAGGCAGTGGAGGACGGATAATTCACCCCTCCACTTT.

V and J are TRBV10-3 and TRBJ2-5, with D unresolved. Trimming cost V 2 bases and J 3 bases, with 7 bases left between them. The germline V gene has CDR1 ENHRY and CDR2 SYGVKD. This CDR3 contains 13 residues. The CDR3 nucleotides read TGTGCCATCAGTGAGAGTACCAAAGAGACCCAGTACTTC. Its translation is CAISESTKETQYF.

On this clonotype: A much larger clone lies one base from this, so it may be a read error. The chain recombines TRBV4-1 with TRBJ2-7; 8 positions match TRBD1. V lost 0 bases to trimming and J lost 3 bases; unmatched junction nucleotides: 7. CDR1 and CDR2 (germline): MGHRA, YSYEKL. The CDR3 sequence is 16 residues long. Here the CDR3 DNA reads TGCGCCAGCAGCCAAGAGTCCTGGACAGGGAACTACGAGCAGTACTTC. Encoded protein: CASSQESWTGNYEQYF.

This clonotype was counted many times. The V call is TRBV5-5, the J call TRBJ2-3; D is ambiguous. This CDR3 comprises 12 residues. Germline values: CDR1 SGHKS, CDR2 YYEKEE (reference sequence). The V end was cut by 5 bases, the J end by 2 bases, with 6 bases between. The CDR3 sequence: CASSLLTDTQYF. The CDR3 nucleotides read TGTGCCAGCAGTCTACTCACAGATACGCAGTATTTT.

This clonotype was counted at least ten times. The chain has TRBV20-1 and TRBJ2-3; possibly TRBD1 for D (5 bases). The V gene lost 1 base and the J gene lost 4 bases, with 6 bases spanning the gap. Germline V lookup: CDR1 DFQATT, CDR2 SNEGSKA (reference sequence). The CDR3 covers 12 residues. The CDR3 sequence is CSARVGADTQYF. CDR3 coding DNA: TGCAGTGCTAGAGTAGGGGCAGATACGCAGTATTTT.

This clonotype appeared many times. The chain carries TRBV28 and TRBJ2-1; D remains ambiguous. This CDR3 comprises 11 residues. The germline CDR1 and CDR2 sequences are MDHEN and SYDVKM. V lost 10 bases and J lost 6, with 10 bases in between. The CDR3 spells CATDNRNEQFF. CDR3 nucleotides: TGTGCCACGGATAATCGCAATGAGCAGTTCTTC.

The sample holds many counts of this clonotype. The CDR3 DNA sequence: TGTGCCAGCAGCCAAGAGGACAGGGCTGGAAACACCATATATTTT. As protein: CASSQEDRAGNTIYF. This chain uses TRBV4-2 with TRBJ1-3; 8 nucleotides line up with TRBD1. CDR1 LGHNA and CDR2 YNFKEQ come from the germline V gene. The CDR3 is 15 residues long. V lost 0 bases to trimming and J lost 2 bases; unmatched junction nucleotides: 0.

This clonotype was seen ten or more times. CDR3 DNA: TGTGCCAGCAGTGAAAATGGCTCCGGGGGGCCATCAGATACGCAGTATTTT. Translating gives CASSENGSGGPSDTQYF. The chain uses TRBV6-1 and TRBJ2-3, with TRBD2 as a possible D gene (7 bases). Germline V CDR1 and CDR2: MNHNS, SASEGT. CDR3 size: 17 residues. The V end lost 2 bases, the J end lost 4 bases, and 19 bases lay between the germline ends.

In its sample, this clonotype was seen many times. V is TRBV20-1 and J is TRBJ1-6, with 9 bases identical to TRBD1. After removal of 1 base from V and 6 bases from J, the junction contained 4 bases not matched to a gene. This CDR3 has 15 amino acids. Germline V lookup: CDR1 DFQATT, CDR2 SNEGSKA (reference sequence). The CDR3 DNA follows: TGCAGTGCTAGAGGGGACAGGGCGGGTAATTCACCCCTCCACTTT. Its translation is CSARGDRAGNSPLHF.

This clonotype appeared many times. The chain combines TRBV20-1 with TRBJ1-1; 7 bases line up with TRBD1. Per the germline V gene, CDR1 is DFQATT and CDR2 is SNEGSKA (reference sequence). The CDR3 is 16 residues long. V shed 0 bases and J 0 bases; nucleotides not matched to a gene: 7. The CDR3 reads CSARDLRTGMNTEAFF. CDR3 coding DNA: TGCAGTGCTAGAGATCTCCGGACAGGTATGAACACTGAAGCTTTCTTT.

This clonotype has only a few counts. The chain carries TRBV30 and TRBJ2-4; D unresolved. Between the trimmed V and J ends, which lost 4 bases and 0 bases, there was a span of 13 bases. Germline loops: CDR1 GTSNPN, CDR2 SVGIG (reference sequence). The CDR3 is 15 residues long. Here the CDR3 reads CAWTALDIAKNIQYF. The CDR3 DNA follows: TGTGCCTGGACAGCCTTAGACATAGCCAAAAACATTCAGTACTTC.

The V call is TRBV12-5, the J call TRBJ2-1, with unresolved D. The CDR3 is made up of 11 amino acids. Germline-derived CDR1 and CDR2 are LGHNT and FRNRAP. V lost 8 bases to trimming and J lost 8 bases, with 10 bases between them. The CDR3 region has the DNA TGTGCTAGTTCTCTTCGGGATGAGCAGTTCTTC. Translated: CASSLRDEQFF.

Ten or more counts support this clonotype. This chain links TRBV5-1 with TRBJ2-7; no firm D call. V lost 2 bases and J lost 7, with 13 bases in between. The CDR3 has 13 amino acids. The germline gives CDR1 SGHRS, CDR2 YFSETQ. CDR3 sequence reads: CASSFGIVREQYF. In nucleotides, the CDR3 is TGCGCCAGCAGCTTTGGAATAGTGAGGGAGCAGTACTTC.

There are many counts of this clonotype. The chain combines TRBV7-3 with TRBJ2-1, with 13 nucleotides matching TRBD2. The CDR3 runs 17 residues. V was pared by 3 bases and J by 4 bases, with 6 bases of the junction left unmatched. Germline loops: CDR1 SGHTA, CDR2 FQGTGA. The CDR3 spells CASSLGLAGPTYNEQFF. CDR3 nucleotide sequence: TGTGCCAGCAGCTTGGGACTAGCGGGACCAACGTACAATGAGCAGTTCTTC.

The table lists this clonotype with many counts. As DNA, the CDR3 is TGCAGTGCTAGTCGTACGGGCGACGAGCAGTACTTC. It translates to CSASRTGDEQYF. The chain recombines TRBV20-1 with TRBJ2-7; D gene uncertain. The CDR3 has 12 residues. The germline CDR1 and CDR2 sequences are DFQATT and SNEGSKA (reference sequence). V shed 3 bases and J shed 5 bases, with 11 bases lying between them.

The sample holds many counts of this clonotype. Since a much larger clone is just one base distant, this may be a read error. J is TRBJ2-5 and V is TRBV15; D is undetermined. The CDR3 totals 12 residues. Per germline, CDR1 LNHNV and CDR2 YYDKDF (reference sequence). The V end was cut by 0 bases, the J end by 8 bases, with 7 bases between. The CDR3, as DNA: TGTGCCACCAGCAGAGATTTGGACACCCAGTACTTC. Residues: CATSRDLDTQYF.

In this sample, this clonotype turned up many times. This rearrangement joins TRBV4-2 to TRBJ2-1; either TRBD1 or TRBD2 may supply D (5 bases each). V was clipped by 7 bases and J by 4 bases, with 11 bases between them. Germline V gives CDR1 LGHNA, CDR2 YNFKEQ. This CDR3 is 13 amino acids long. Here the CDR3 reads CASKGSGYNEQFF. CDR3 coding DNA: TGTGCCAGCAAGGGGAGCGGATACAATGAGCAGTTCTTC.

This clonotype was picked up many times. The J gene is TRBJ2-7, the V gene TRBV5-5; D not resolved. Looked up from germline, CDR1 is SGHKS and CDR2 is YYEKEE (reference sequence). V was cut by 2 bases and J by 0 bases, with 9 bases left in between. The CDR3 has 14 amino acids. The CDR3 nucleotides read TGTGCCAGCAGCTTAGGCCGGGTCTCCTACGAGCAGTACTTC. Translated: CASSLGRVSYEQYF.

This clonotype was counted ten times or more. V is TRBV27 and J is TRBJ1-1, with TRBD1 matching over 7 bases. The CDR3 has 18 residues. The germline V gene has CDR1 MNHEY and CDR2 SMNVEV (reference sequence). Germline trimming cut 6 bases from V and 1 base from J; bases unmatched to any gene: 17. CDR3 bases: TGTGCCAGCAGGGTATATGGCGGGACAGCTTCCACGAACACTGAAGCTTTCTTT. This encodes CASRVYGGTASTNTEAFF.

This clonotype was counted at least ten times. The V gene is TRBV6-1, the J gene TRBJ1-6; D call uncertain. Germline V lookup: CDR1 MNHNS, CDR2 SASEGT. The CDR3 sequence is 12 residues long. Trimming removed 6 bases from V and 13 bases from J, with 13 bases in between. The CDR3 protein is CASRPSLLPLHF. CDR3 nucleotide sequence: TGTGCCAGCAGGCCGAGTCTCTTGCCCCTCCACTTT.